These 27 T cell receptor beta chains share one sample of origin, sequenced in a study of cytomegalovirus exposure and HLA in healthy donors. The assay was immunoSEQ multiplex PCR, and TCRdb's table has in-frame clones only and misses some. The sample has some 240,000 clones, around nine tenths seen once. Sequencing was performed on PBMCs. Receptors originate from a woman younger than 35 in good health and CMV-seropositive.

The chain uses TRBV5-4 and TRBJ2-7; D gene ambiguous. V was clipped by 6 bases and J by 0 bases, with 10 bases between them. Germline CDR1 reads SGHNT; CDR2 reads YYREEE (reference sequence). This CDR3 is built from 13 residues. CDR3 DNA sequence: TGTGCCAGCACCGGTCCCTCCTCCTACGAGCAGTACTTC. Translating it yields CASTGPSSYEQYF.

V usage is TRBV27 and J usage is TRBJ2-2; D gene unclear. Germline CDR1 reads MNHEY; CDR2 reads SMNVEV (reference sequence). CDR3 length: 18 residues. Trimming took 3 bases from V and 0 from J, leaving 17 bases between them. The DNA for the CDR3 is TGTGCCAGCAGTTTTACCCCGGTACTCGCGGCGAACACCGGGGAGCTGTTTTTT. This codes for CASSFTPVLAANTGELFF.

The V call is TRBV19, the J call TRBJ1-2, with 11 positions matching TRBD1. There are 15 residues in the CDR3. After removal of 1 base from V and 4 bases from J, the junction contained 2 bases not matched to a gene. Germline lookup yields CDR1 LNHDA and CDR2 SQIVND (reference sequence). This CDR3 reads CASSIVGTGGYGYTF. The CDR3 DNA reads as TGTGCCAGTAGTATAGTGGGGACAGGGGGCTATGGCTACACCTTC.

This CDR3 is CSVEGAGGYTF. CDR3 DNA: TGCAGCGTTGAAGGGGCAGGTGGCTACACCTTC. The chain couples TRBV29-1 to TRBJ1-2; D gene uncertain. The V end was cut by 1 base, the J end by 7 bases, with 7 bases between. Germline-derived CDR1 and CDR2 are SQVTM and ANQGSEA. CDR3 length equals 11 residues.

In DNA, the CDR3 is TGCGCCAGCAGCTTGGAAAGGGGTGGCTACACCTTC. Its protein product is CASSLERGGYTF. The V call is TRBV5-1, the J call TRBJ1-2; D perhaps matches TRBD1 (5 bases). CDR1 is SGHRS, CDR2 YFSETQ, per germline. This CDR3 contains 12 residues. The ends were cut back, 0 bases at V and 7 bases at J, with 7 bases in the middle. Together with reference TRBV5-1 and TRBJ1-2, the CDR3 gives the full variable domain: KAGVTQTPRYLIKTRGQQVTLSCSPISGHRSVSWYQQTPGQGLQFLFEYFSETQRNKGNFPGRFSGRQFSNSRSEMNVSTLELGDSALYLCASSLERGGYTFGSGTRLTVV.

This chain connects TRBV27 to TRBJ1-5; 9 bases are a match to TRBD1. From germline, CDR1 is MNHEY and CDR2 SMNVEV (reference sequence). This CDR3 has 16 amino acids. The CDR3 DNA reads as TGTGCGACCAGGGGACAGGGCGGGTATAGCAATCAGCCCCAGCATTTT. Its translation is CATRGQGGYSNQPQHF.

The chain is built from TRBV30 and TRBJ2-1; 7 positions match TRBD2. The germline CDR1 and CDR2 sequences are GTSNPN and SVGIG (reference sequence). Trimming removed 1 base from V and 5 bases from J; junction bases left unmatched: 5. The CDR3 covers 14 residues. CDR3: CAWSGLAENNEQFF. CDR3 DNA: TGTGCCTGGAGTGGGCTAGCGGAAAACAATGAGCAGTTCTTC.

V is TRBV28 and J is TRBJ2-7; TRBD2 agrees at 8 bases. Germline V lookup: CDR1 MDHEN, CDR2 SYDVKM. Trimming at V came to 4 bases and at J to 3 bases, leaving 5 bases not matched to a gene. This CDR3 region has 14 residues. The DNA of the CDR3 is TGTGCCAGCAGTTCGGGACTAGATAACTACGAGCAGTACTTC. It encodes CASSSGLDNYEQYF.

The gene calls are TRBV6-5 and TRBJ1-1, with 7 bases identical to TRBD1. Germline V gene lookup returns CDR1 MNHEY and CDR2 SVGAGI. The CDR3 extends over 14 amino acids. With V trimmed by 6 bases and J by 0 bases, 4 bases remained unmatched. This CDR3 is CASRRDSLNTEAFF. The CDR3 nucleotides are TGTGCCAGCAGAAGGGACAGCTTGAACACTGAAGCTTTCTTT.

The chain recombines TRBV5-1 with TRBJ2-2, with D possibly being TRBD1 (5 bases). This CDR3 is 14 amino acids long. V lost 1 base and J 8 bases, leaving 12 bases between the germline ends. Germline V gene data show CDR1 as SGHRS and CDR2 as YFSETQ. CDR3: CASSLMGLEGELFF. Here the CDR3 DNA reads TGCGCCAGCAGCTTGATGGGGCTGGAGGGGGAGCTGTTTTTT.

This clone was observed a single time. CDR3 sequence (DNA): TGTGCCACCTGGCCAGGGGGGTCACAGCCCCAGCATTTT. It yields the protein CATWPGGSQPQHF. The rearrangement joins TRBV27 to TRBJ1-5; 7 nucleotides line up with TRBD1. Germline assignment: CDR1 MNHEY and CDR2 SMNVEV (reference sequence). The trim removed 10 bases at V and 7 bases at J, leaving 10 bases unmatched. This CDR3 is 13 amino acids long.

The CDR3 sequence is CASLGGQGSSGANVLTF. The CDR3 bases are TGTGCCAGCTTAGGGGGACAGGGGTCCTCTGGGGCCAACGTCCTGACTTTC. The chain couples TRBV28 to TRBJ2-6; TRBD1 agrees at 10 bases. The CDR3 sequence is 17 residues long. CDR1 MDHEN and CDR2 SYDVKM come from the germline V gene. The trim removed 8 bases at V and 0 bases at J, leaving 7 bases unmatched.

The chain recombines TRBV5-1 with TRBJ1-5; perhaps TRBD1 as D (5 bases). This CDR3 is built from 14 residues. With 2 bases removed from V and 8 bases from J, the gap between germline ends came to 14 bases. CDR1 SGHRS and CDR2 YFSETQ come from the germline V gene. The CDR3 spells CASSFDGGKKPQHF. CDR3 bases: TGCGCCAGCAGCTTTGACGGGGGAAAAAAGCCCCAGCATTTT. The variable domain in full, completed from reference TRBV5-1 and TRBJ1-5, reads KAGVTQTPRYLIKTRGQQVTLSCSPISGHRSVSWYQQTPGQGLQFLFEYFSETQRNKGNFPGRFSGRQFSNSRSEMNVSTLELGDSALYLCASSFDGGKKPQHFGDGTRLSIL.

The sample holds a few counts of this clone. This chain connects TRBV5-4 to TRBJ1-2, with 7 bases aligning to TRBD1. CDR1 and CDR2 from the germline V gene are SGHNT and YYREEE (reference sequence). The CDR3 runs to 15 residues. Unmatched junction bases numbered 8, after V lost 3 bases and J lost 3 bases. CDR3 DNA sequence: TGTGCCAGCAGCTCGACAGGGAGTGGAGACTATGGCTACACCTTC. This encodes CASSSTGSGDYGYTF.

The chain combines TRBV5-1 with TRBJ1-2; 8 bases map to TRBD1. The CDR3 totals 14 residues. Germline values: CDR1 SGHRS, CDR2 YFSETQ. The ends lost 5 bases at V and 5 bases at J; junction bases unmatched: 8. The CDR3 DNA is TGCGCCAGCAGTATAGATGGACAGGGATATGGCTACACCTTC. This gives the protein CASSIDGQGYGYTF.

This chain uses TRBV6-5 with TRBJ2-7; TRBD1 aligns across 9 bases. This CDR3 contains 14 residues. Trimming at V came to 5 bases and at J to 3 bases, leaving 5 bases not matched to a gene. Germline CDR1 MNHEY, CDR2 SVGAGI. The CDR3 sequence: CASSAGTGIYEQYF. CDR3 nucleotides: TGTGCCAGCAGTGCCGGGACAGGGATCTACGAGCAGTACTTC.

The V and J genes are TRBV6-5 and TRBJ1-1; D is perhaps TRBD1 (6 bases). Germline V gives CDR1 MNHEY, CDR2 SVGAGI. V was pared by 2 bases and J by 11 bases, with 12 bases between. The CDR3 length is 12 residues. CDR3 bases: TGTGCCAGCAGTTACGGAGCAGGGGAGGCTTTCTTT. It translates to CASSYGAGEAFF.

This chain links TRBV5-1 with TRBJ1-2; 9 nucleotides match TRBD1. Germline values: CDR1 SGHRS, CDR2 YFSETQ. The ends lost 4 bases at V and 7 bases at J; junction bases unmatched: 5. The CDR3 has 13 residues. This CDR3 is CASSTGTGSGYTF. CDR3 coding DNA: TGCGCCAGCAGCACCGGGACAGGGAGTGGCTACACCTTC.

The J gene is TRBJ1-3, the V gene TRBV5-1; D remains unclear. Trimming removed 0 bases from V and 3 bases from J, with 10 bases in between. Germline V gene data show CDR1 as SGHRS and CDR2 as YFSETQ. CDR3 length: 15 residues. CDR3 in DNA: TGCGCCAGCAGCTTGGCTGGGCCATATGGAAACACCATATATTTT. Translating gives CASSLAGPYGNTIYF.

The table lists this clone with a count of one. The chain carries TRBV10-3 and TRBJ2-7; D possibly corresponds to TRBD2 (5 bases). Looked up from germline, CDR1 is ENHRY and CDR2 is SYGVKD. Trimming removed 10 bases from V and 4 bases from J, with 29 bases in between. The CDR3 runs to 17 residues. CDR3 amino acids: CATIKSGVATSGYEQYF. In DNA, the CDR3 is TGTGCCACCATTAAGTCCGGGGTGGCTACTTCGGGGTACGAGCAGTACTTC.

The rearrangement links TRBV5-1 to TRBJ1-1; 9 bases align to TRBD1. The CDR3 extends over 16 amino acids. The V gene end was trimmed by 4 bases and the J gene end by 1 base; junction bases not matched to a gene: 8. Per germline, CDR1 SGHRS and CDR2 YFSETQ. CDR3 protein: CASSSDRGIGNTEAFF. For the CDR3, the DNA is TGCGCCAGCAGCAGCGACAGGGGGATAGGGAACACTGAAGCTTTCTTT.

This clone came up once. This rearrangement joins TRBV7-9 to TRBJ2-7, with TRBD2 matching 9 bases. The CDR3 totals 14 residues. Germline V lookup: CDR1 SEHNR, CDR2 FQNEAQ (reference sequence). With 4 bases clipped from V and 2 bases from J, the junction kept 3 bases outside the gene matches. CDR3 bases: TGTGCCAGCAGCTCAGCGGGAGGCACCTACGAGCAGTACTTC. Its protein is CASSSAGGTYEQYF.

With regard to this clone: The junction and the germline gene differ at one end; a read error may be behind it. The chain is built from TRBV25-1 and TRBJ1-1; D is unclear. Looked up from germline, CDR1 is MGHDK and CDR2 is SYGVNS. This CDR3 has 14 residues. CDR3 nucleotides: TGTGCCAGCAGTGCACGACCCGGGAACGCTGAAGCTTTCTTT. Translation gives CASSARPGNAEAFF.

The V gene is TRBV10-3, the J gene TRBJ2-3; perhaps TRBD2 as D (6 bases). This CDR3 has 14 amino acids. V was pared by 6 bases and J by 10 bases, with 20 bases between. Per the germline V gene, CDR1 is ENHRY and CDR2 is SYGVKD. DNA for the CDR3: TGTGCCATCAGCCCTTCGCCGGGAGAATCACCGCAGTATTTT. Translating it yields CAISPSPGESPQYF.

As DNA, the CDR3 is TGTGCCAGCAGGTCTCCGGAGGGGGGGTTCTCCTACGAGCAGTACTTC. Its protein is CASRSPEGGFSYEQYF. The chain links TRBV28 to TRBJ2-7; perhaps TRBD2 as D (7 bases). From germline, CDR1 is MDHEN and CDR2 SYDVKM. The CDR3 consists of 16 residues. V shed 6 bases and J shed 0 bases, with 18 bases lying between them.

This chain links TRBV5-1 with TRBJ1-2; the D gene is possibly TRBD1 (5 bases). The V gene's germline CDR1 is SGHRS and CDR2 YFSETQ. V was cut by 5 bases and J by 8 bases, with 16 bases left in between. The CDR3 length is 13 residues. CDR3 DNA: TGCGCCAGCAGGAGTATACAGGCTGAAGGCTACACCTTC. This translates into CASRSIQAEGYTF.

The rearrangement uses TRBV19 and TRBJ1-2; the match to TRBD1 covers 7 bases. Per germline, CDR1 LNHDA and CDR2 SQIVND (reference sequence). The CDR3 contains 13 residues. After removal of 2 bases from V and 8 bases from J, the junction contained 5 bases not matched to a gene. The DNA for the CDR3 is TGTGCCAGTAGTATACAGGGGGGATTCGGCTACACCTTC. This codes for CASSIQGGFGYTF.